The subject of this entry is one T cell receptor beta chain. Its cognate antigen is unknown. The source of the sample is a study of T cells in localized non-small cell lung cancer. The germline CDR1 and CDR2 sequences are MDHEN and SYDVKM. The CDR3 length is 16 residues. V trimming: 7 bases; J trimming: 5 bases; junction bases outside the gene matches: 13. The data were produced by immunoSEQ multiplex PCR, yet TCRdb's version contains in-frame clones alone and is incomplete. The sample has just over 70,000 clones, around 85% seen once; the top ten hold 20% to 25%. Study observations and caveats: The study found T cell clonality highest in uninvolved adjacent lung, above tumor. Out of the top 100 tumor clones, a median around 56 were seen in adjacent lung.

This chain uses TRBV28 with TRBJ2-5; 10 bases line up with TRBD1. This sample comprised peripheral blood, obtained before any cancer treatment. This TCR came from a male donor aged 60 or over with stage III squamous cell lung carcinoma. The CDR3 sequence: CASTQSGQGGRETQYF. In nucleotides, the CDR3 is TGTGCCAGCACCCAAAGCGGACAGGGGGGGAGGGAGACCCAGTACTTC.